This T cell receptor beta chain was found in a study of shared clonotypes between healthy human individuals (dated by TCRdb to the early 2020s). For context, the study as a whole: A couple of women and a few men aged 18 to 49 years were included in the cohort. The study deeply sequenced blood TCR repertoires of about 5 healthy adults to estimate repertoire size and the extent of clonotype sharing between individuals. To increase sequencing depth and limit assay-specific biases, TCR repertoire library preparation and sequencing were carried out by different laboratories using diverse techniques. Per donor, leukapheresis produced somewhere between about 0.9 and 9.5 billion PBMCs. Overall study outcomes, separate from this receptor: Pairwise subsampling led to the expectation that sequencing depth would affect the degree of clonotype sharing among donors. The small number of donors limited the genetic and exposure-history diversity represented. Sampling was restricted to blood, and TCR repertoires in tissues likely differ from the TCR repertoires found in blood.

V has 0 bases trimmed and J has 0 bases trimmed; junction bases matching no gene number 3. The germline V gene supplies CDR1 SGHRS and CDR2 YFSETQ. Reading from cysteine to phenylalanine, the CDR3 counts 16 amino acids. Only the CDR3 part of the read is kept: 48 bases, read in frame from the first base. TCR CDR3 regions were amplified from genomic DNA by multiplex PCR using the deep immunoSEQ assay. For each cell subset, the extracted genomic DNA was distributed evenly across all wells of several immunoSEQ 96-well plates, and each plate served as one replicate. For unsorted PBMC, each replicate PCR was loaded with 300 ng genomic DNA, equivalent to tens of thousands of T cell genomes. Ten immunoSEQ deep assay plates were used to sequence the unsorted PBMC genomic DNA. The purified libraries were quantified using a Qubit 3.0 fluorometer, sized with a Bioanalyzer 2100, and then quantified again using the KAPA Library Quantification kit. Every immunoSEQ 96-well plate was sequenced on a separate single-read 150-cycle Illumina NextSeq 550 flow cell. The paper's processing steps were these. The immunoSEQ output contained only junctional sequences without quality scores, so filtering could not match that applied to full-length reads. To assign V/J genes and CDR3, sequences were annotated against IMGT germline references using PyIR, a Python wrapper for IgBLAST v1.9. Reads were removed for weak V/J assignments (E-value above 1e-6), missing CDR3, stop codons, out-of-frame junctions, or ambiguous translated residues. V3J clonotypes were defined as sequences sharing the same inferred V gene, J gene, and CDR3 amino acid sequence. To compute the percentage overlap between repertoires, the number of shared unique clonotypes was divided by the size of the smaller repertoire. Three approaches were used to assess repertoire richness: RTK rarefaction, the Chao1 estimator, and Recon v2.1 estimates of unobserved clonotypes. This immuneACCESS table, as held by TCRdb, lists in-frame sequences with V and J called but not all clones. Of the missing ones, under half trace to an unresolved V gene in checked studies; the others have no known cause. The V and J calls and clone size were taken over from that table, and D and trimming were inferred from the DNA. The table for this sample lists 520,000 or so clones; approximately 79% of them were counted only once. Approximately 13% of the sample goes to the ten largest clones.

As concerns this clone: Its target antigen remains unknown. The record has no base qualities; no much larger clone is one base away.

Donors were healthy HIV-negative adults with no recently reported acute infections or vaccinations. Every donor was a Caucasian adult residing in Nashville, Tennessee, USA. For unsorted samples, 80 million to 100 million PBMCs were counted, and genomic DNA was extracted using the QIAamp DNA Blood Mini kit. After blood collection by leukapheresis, PBMCs were isolated using Ficoll-Histopaque density gradient centrifugation and then cryopreserved in the vapor phase of liquid nitrogen. This clonotype was sampled from a middle-aged woman in good health. Some clones in this sample may be carry-over from other donors' samples. Material for sequencing was PBMCs. The sequence is built from TRBV5-1 and TRBJ2-1; 7 central bases correspond to TRBD1. The CDR3 amino acid sequence is: CASSLETGFSYNEQFF. The DNA reads as follows: TGCGCCAGCAGCTTGGAGACAGGGTTCTCCTACAATGAGCAGTTCTTC.